This T cell receptor (beta chain) was sequenced for a study of T-cell reconstitution after alpha-beta-depleted transplantation in children. Unique molecular identifiers featured in how the TCRbeta library was prepared. From the PCR reads, TCRdb called clonotypes with MiXCR, one entry per CDR3 protein. This table holds about 610,000 distinct CDR3 sequences, roughly 10% found once. This CDR3 has 15 residues. Germline loops: CDR1 MNHNS, CDR2 SASEGT. J gave up 4 bases and V 3 bases, and 6 bases lay outside the gene matches. The origin of this receptor is a human donor who donated a stem cell graft to a child with acute myeloid leukemia. The chain joins TRBV6-1 to TRBJ1-2, with TRBD1 matching over 9 bases. This sample comprised PBMCs from the stem cell graft donor, obtained from the stem cell graft. The CDR3 DNA follows: TGTGCCAGCAGTGAGATTACAGGGGGCAGCTATGGCTACACCTTC. Protein: CASSEITGGSYGYTF.